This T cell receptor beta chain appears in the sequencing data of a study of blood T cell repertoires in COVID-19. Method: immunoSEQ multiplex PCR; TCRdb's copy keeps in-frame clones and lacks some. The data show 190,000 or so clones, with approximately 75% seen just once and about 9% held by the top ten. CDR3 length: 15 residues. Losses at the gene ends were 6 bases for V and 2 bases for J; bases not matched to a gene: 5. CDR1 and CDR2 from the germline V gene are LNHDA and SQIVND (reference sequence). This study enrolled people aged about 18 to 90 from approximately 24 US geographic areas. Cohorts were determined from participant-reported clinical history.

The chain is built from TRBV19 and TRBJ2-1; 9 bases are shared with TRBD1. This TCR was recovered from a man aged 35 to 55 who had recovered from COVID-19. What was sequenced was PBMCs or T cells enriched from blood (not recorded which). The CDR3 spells CASRHRQGAYNEQFF. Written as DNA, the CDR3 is TGTGCCAGTAGGCATCGACAGGGGGCCTACAATGAGCAGTTCTTC.